What follows describes a single T cell receptor (beta chain). This sample is part of a study of blood T cell repertoires in COVID-19. Study information: Acute and convalescent COVID-19 specimens originated in the United States, Italy and Spain. PBMCs, B-cell-depleted T cells, or T cells were the source of the cDNA or gDNA that made up the material.

The CDR3 spans 12 residues. Germline V gene sequence: CDR1 SQVTM, CDR2 ANQGSEA. V was shortened by 7 bases and J by 6 bases, with 12 bases between the two germline ends. The protocol was immunoSEQ multiplex PCR, while the TCRdb copy is restricted to in-frame clones and leaves out a portion. In the table there are approximately 93,000 clones, under 80% of which are singletons. The specimen was peripheral blood. The sequence derives from a man between 65 and 80 years old with COVID-19, enrolled during active disease. The V and J genes are TRBV29-1 and TRBJ1-4; perhaps TRBD1 as D (6 bases). CDR3 protein: CSAEGGDEKLFF. In DNA, the CDR3 is TGCAGCGCCGAGGGGGGGGATGAAAAACTGTTTTTT.